This T cell receptor beta chain originates from a study of blood T cell repertoires in COVID-19. On the study more broadly: From the United States, Italy and Spain came samples of acute and convalescent COVID-19.

The V gene's germline CDR1 is SGHRS and CDR2 YFSETQ. V lost 0 bases and J lost 6, with 9 bases in between. The CDR3 extends over 13 amino acids. The repertoire was sequenced with immunoSEQ multiplex PCR; TCRdb's copy has only in-frame clones and lacks some. Of hundreds of thousands of clones in the sample, 80% to 90% were seen once. The sequence was obtained from a woman aged 18-29 years who had recovered from COVID-19. Sequencing used PBMCs or T cells enriched from blood (not recorded which). J is TRBJ1-2 and V is TRBV5-1; D is undetermined. CDR3 nucleotide sequence: TGCGCCAGCAGCTTGGTGCCAGCGGATGGCTACACCTTC. It translates to CASSLVPADGYTF.